This T cell receptor beta chain was captured by sequencing in a study of spatial heterogeneity in lung cancer. Time point noted: sample taken at primary tumor resection. Unsorted whole RNA of tumor, nontumor lung or frozen PBMC was sequenced. V was cut by 8 bases and J by 3 bases, with 10 bases left in between. The CDR3 totals 13 residues. CDR1 is ENHRY, CDR2 SYGVKD, per germline. A single record per CDR3 protein comes from TCRdb applying MiXCR to the 5' RACE reads. The data show under 25,000 distinct CDR3 sequences, 6.9% seen once. As to this clonotype: One base away lies a much larger clone, so this may be a sequencing read error. As the CDR3 is not closed by the conserved phenylalanine or tryptophan, this likely results from a read error.

This specimen consisted of PBMCs, obtained at surgery. The chain uses TRBV10-3 and TRBJ2-2; D might be TRBD2 (6 bases). This clonotype was sampled from a male donor with early-stage non-small cell lung cancer. The CDR3 DNA sequence: TGTGCCATCCGGCGGGACTACACCGGGGAGCTGTTTTCT. This gives the protein CAIRRDYTGELFS.